Included here is one TCR beta chain sequence, with context. The sample originates from a study of blood T cell repertoires in COVID-19. Original methodology: Estimation of nucleated cell counts relied on the amplification of reference gene primers. Some clones are missing from TCRdb's copy, which holds only in-frame ones; the method was immunoSEQ multiplex PCR. The D gene and trimming were derived from the DNA, and the V and J assignments and clone size from that table. The sample lists a few hundred thousand clones, 86% occurring once. This CDR3 is 15 amino acids long. Germline trimming cut 0 bases from V and 4 bases from J; bases unmatched to any gene: 5. Germline V CDR1 and CDR2: ENHRY, SYGVKD.

The chain uses TRBV10-3 and TRBJ2-7; 8 nucleotides agree with TRBD2. The TCR was taken from a woman in her forties or fifties with acute or convalescent COVID-19. The source material was peripheral blood. In DNA, the CDR3 is TGTGCCATCAGTGAGTCAGAACTAGCGGTTTACGAGCAGTACTTC. This codes for CAISESELAVYEQYF.